Sequencing of this T cell receptor beta chain was carried out in a study of T cells in Graves' hyperthyroidism and ophthalmopathy. Study summary: Before any treatment, at initial diagnosis, peripheral blood was collected. Overall study results and limits: Most thyroid-expanded clonotypes above 0.001 were also found in blood.

Orbital computed tomography, thyroid ultrasound, serum thyroxine and TRAb, and clinical symptoms together informed the diagnoses. Trimming took off 2 bases at V and 0 bases at J, with 29 bases between the two ends. The CDR3 runs to 21 residues. RNA transcripts yielded amplified TCR beta CDR3 regions. During a first-round RT-PCR of the TCR CDR3, the HTBI primer set was used. TCRdb reprocessed the multiplex PCR reads via MiXCR and lists one record per CDR3 protein. The sample includes 350,000 or so distinct CDR3 sequences, 15% to 20% of them seen just once. This clonotype was observed many times. Its antigen is as yet unknown.

The sequence came from a woman aged 35 to 49 with Graves' ophthalmopathy. V and J are TRBV12-3 or TRBV12-4 and TRBJ2-7, with a tentative D call TRBD2 (7 bases). Sequenced material: blood. The CDR3 loop is CASSLKSGGGALRWSSYEQYF. The CDR3 region has the DNA TGTGCCAGCAGTTTAAAATCTGGTGGGGGGGCTCTCCGTTGGAGCTCCTACGAGCAGTACTTC.